The rows below give T cell receptor beta chains drawn from one sample of a study of OX40 agonist ivuxolimab in advanced cancers. The assay was immunoSEQ multiplex PCR, and TCRdb's table has in-frame clones only and misses some. The sample carries some 90,000 clones, approximately 89% recorded once. The sample consisted of CD4+ or CD8+ T cells sorted from blood, taken in a trial of the OX40 agonist ivuxolimab. The receptors come from an adult with an advanced solid tumor such as melanoma, head and neck, liver or kidney cancer. The CDR3 runs from the conserved cysteine through the conserved F or W. A D gene is named only where the DNA matches it firmly.

d_gene	v_gene	j_gene	CDR3aa
TRBD2	TRBV7-2	TRBJ2-1	CASSSPTSGAYNEQFF
.	TRBV7-2	TRBJ2-7	CASSLPDYRSSYEQYF
TRBD1	TRBV13	TRBJ2-2	CASSLVDRGLTGELFF
.	TRBV18	TRBJ2-2	CASSPRTINTGELFF
.	TRBV19	TRBJ1-1	CASRTTGTAEAFF
.	TRBV7-2	TRBJ2-7	CASSSLDQTYEQYF
.	TRBV28	TRBJ1-4	CASSLPPGLRGEKLFF
TRBD2	TRBV7-2	TRBJ2-1	CASSLASGTVGNEQFF
TRBD1	TRBV7-3	TRBJ1-1	CASSMDRENTEAFF
.	TRBV18	TRBJ1-5	CASSRQRGNQPQHF
.	TRBV20-1	TRBJ1-2	CSASGTWGYTF
TRBD1	TRBV4-3	TRBJ2-3	CASSQTGRGPPDTQYF
TRBD2	TRBV13	TRBJ2-5	CASSFRTSGKETQYF
.	TRBV7-2	TRBJ1-1	CASSTGRSNTEAFF
.	TRBV6-1	TRBJ2-7	CASTIVAGPYEQYF
TRBD1	TRBV6-5	TRBJ1-4	CASSRPGTGDEKLFF
.	TRBV5-1	TRBJ2-1	CASSFRTARYNEQFF